The entry that follows covers one TCR beta chain sequence. The same CDR3 is also encoded by other DNA sequences in this sample. How the authors handled the data: Amplifying reference gene primers gave estimates of nucleated cell counts. TCRdb's copy holds only in-frame clones and misses some; the assay was immunoSEQ multiplex PCR. V and J calls and clone size are copied from that table; D and trimming were computed from the DNA. This sample has 380,000 or so clones; roughly 90% occur once, and the top ten carry approximately 1.2%. V was pared by 6 bases and J by 1 base, with 3 bases of the junction left unmatched. Germline CDR1 MDHEN, CDR2 SYDVKM. The CDR3 is made up of 14 amino acids. The data originate from a study of blood T cell repertoires in COVID-19.

The TCR was taken from a man aged 35 to 55 with acute or convalescent COVID-19. The genes are TRBV28 and TRBJ1-5; TRBD1 matches 7 bases. The sample was peripheral blood. CDR3 sequence reads: CASSSGGSNQPQHF. For the CDR3, the DNA is TGTGCCAGCAGCTCAGGGGGAAGCAATCAGCCCCAGCATTTT.